Each of the 26 T cell receptor beta chains below was sequenced from the same sample in a study of PD-1 blockade in classical Hodgkin lymphoma. Assay used: immunoSEQ multiplex PCR; TCRdb lists only in-frame clones, some missing. The repertoire holds about 41,000 clones, with about 74% as singletons. Each patient experienced a relapse that followed autologous stem cell transplantation, and brentuximab vedotin exposure varied. The source was peripheral blood mononuclear cells (PBMCs), collected at baseline. The receptor source for this set is a human donor with classical Hodgkin lymphoma.

The CDR3 DNA reads TGTGCCATTAGGGGGACAGGGAGCACCGGGGAGCTGTTTTTT. It translates to CAIRGTGSTGELFF. This chain joins TRBV19 and TRBJ2-2; 9 nucleotides line up with TRBD1. The CDR3 contains 14 residues. V gave up 10 bases and J gave up 4 bases; unmatched junction bases: 7. Germline V CDR1 and CDR2: LNHDA, SQIVND (reference sequence).

This sequence joins TRBV4-2 and TRBJ2-7; 8 positions agree with TRBD2. The CDR3 has 15 amino acids. Germline loops: CDR1 LGHNA, CDR2 YNFKEQ. The V and J ends lost 0 bases and 3 bases, in that order; junction bases with no gene match: 4. CDR3 nucleotides: TGTGCCAGCAGCCAAGAGACTAGCGTTAACTACGAGCAGTACTTC. It yields the protein CASSQETSVNYEQYF.

The V gene is TRBV19, the J gene TRBJ2-7; D unresolved. CDR1 and CDR2 from the germline V gene are LNHDA and SQIVND (reference sequence). V was trimmed by 4 bases and J by 2 bases, leaving 6 bases between them. The CDR3 is made up of 12 amino acids. In DNA form, the CDR3 reads TGTGCCAGTAGTACCAACACCTACGAGCAGTACTTC. Translation: CASSTNTYEQYF. Full variable domain (remainder filled in from reference TRBV19 and TRBJ2-7): DGGITQSPKYLFRKEGQNVTLSCEQNLNHDAMYWYRQDPGQGLRLIYYSQIVNDFQKGDIAEGYSVSREKKESFPLTVTSAQKNPTAFYLCASSTNTYEQYFGPGTRLTVT.

This chain connects TRBV7-9 to TRBJ2-1; D unresolved. Trimming removed 1 base from V and 0 bases from J, with 10 bases in between. This CDR3 is 16 amino acids long. Germline V gene lookup returns CDR1 SEHNR and CDR2 FQNEAQ (reference sequence). The CDR3 DNA follows: TGTGCCAGCAGCTTAGGCACCTTTAACTCCTACAATGAGCAGTTCTTC. Protein product: CASSLGTFNSYNEQFF.

This chain joins TRBV6-5 and TRBJ2-3; 12 bases map to TRBD2. Unmatched junction bases numbered 5, after V lost 6 bases and J lost 4 bases. Germline loops: CDR1 MNHEY, CDR2 SVGAGI. The CDR3 spans 15 residues. The CDR3 DNA follows: TGTGCCAGCAGACGACTAGCGGGAGCCCCAGATACGCAGTATTTT. This codes for CASRRLAGAPDTQYF.

The chain uses TRBV5-6 and TRBJ1-1; no definite D call. Germline loops: CDR1 SGHDT, CDR2 YYEEEE. The CDR3 covers 13 residues. V lost 2 bases to trimming and J lost 0 bases, with 5 bases between them. Written as DNA, the CDR3 is TGTGCCAGCAGCTTCGCAGTGAACACTGAAGCTTTCTTT. It yields the protein CASSFAVNTEAFF.

V gene TRBV6-4 combines with J gene TRBJ2-3; D unresolved. From germline, CDR1 is MRHNA and CDR2 SNTAGT. The CDR3 sequence is 14 residues long. V lost 2 bases and J lost 0, with 6 bases in between. The CDR3 coding sequence is TGTGCCAGCAGTGACATTGAAAGCACAGATACGCAGTATTTT. It codes for CASSDIESTDTQYF.

This clone appeared a few times. The V call is TRBV6-5, the J call TRBJ2-7, with 10 bases matching TRBD2. This CDR3 is 14 amino acids long. V shed 7 bases and J 2 bases; nucleotides not matched to a gene: 5. Germline V gene data show CDR1 as MNHEY and CDR2 as SVGAGI. The CDR3 DNA reads as TGTGCCAGCACCCCCACTAGCGGGGCCTACGAGCAGTACTTC. Translated: CASTPTSGAYEQYF.

This clone turned up a few times. The rearrangement links TRBV18 to TRBJ2-7; D perhaps matches TRBD1 (5 bases). V lost 2 bases and J 1 base, leaving 6 bases between the germline ends. Germline CDR1 reads KGHSH; CDR2 reads LQKENI. The CDR3 is 13 amino acids. CDR3 in DNA: TGTGCCAGCTCACCAGGGGCTTCCTACGAGCAGTACTTC. Protein sequence: CASSPGASYEQYF.

This clone was seen a few times. The V and J genes are TRBV4-1 and TRBJ2-5, with TRBD2 matching 7 bases. CDR3 size: 17 residues. The V and J ends lost 1 base and 0 bases, in that order; junction bases with no gene match: 8. The germline CDR1 and CDR2 sequences are MGHRA and YSYEKL. The CDR3 is CASSQGGSGSYQETQYF. DNA of the CDR3: TGCGCCAGCAGCCAAGGGGGTAGCGGGTCGTACCAAGAGACCCAGTACTTC.

The table lists this clone with a count of one. CDR3 residues: CASSSTGDTQYF. The DNA of the CDR3 is TGTGCCAGCAGTTCCACGGGGGATACGCAGTATTTT. This rearrangement joins TRBV6-5 to TRBJ2-3, with D possibly matching TRBD2 (5 bases). With 4 bases removed from V and 6 bases from J, the gap between germline ends came to 8 bases. The CDR3 has 12 amino acids. CDR1 and CDR2 from the germline V gene are MNHEY and SVGAGI.

V and J are TRBV7-2 and TRBJ2-7; no definite D call. V lost 1 base, J lost 2 bases, and 12 bases lay in between. The CDR3 consists of 15 residues. Germline V gene data show CDR1 as SGHTA and CDR2 as FQGNSA. CDR3 DNA sequence: TGTGCCAGCAGCTTAGATTTATTAGTAGCCTACGAGCAGTACTTC. The encoded protein is CASSLDLLVAYEQYF.

The chain joins TRBV30 to TRBJ1-5; D gene uncertain. The V gene lost 5 bases and the J gene lost 3 bases, with 17 bases spanning the gap. In germline, CDR1 is GTSNPN, CDR2 SVGIG (reference sequence). The CDR3 is 15 amino acids. CDR3 nucleotides: TGTGCCTGGGTATCCCCCCAGGAGGACAATCAGCCCCAGCATTTT. Translating gives CAWVSPQEDNQPQHF.

The chain recombines TRBV6-6 with TRBJ2-7; tentative D call: TRBD2 (5 bases). Trimming left V 6 bases short and J 3 bases short, with 12 bases between. The CDR3 is 13 residues long. Germline V CDR1 and CDR2: MNHNY, SVGAGI (reference sequence). The CDR3 here is CASSPGLNYEQYF. The CDR3 region has the DNA TGTGCCAGCAGCCCAGGACTCAACTACGAGCAGTACTTC.

This clone was detected only once. The V call is TRBV27, the J call TRBJ2-7, with D possibly being TRBD1 (6 bases). The CDR3 covers 14 residues. Per germline, CDR1 MNHEY and CDR2 SMNVEV (reference sequence). Trimming took 3 bases from V and 7 from J, leaving 16 bases between them. CDR3 nucleotides: TGTGCCAGCAGTTTCTGGCAGGGGACGCGAGAGCAGTACTTC. Translation: CASSFWQGTREQYF.

This clone was recorded once. This CDR3 is CASTWTGGETEAFF. CDR3 DNA sequence: TGTGCCAGCACCTGGACAGGGGGAGAAACTGAAGCTTTCTTT. The genes are TRBV6-1 and TRBJ1-1; 10 bases map to TRBD1. V lost 7 bases to trimming and J lost 5 bases; unmatched junction nucleotides: 7. There are 14 residues in the CDR3. The germline V gene encodes CDR1 MNHNS and CDR2 SASEGT.

The V and J genes are TRBV2 and TRBJ2-1; 7 positions agree with TRBD1. CDR3 length: 18 residues. Germline V lookup: CDR1 SNHLY, CDR2 FYNNEI. V shed 3 bases and J 6 bases; nucleotides not matched to a gene: 17. This chain's CDR3 is CASSDQGWGDRVTNEQFF. For the CDR3, the DNA is TGTGCCAGCAGTGATCAGGGGTGGGGAGACAGGGTAACCAATGAGCAGTTCTTC. Filled out from reference TRBV2 and TRBJ2-1, the complete variable domain reads EPEVTQTPSHQVTQMGQEVILRCVPISNHLYFYWYRQILGQKVEFLVSFYNNEISEKSEIFDDQFSVERPDGSNFTLKIRSTKLEDSAMYFCASSDQGWGDRVTNEQFFGPGTRLTVL.

The rearrangement uses TRBV19 and TRBJ2-5; 8 nucleotides match TRBD1. The J call is in doubt because the DNA end fits TRBJ2-7 better. Germline assignment: CDR1 LNHDA and CDR2 SQIVND (reference sequence). This CDR3 is 15 amino acids long. CDR3 sequence: CASSTRGQESYEQYF. The CDR3 DNA follows: TGTGCCAGTAGTACCAGGGGGCAGGAAAGTTACGAGCAGTACTTC.

The chain combines TRBV2 with TRBJ2-7; D is uncertain. V lost 6 bases to trimming and J lost 6 bases, with 12 bases between them. Germline CDR1 reads SNHLY; CDR2 reads FYNNEI. CDR3 length: 12 residues. DNA for the CDR3: TGTGCCAGCAGAGCCGAGTCATCCGAGCAGTACTTC. Its translation is CASRAESSEQYF.

This chain uses TRBV27 with TRBJ1-1, with D possibly being TRBD1 (5 bases). CDR3 length: 13 residues. The V gene's germline CDR1 is MNHEY and CDR2 SMNVEV (reference sequence). V was cut by 5 bases and J by 7 bases, with 14 bases left in between. Written as DNA, the CDR3 is TGTGCCAGCAGTGGGAGACAGTATTATGAAGCTTTCTTT. Amino acids: CASSGRQYYEAFF.

This chain joins TRBV18 and TRBJ2-7; TRBD1 might be the D (5 bases). The CDR3 has 15 amino acids. The germline V and J ends were trimmed by 4 bases and 3 bases, with 16 bases remaining between them. CDR1 is KGHSH, CDR2 LQKENI, per germline. CDR3 loop: CASSLRGGQFYEQYF. In nucleotides, the CDR3 is TGTGCCAGCTCACTTAGGGGTGGGCAATTCTACGAGCAGTACTTC.

This chain uses TRBV6-6 with TRBJ1-2; no clear D. Looked up from germline, CDR1 is MNHNY and CDR2 is SVGAGI (reference sequence). The CDR3 sequence is 11 residues long. Trimming took off 7 bases at V and 5 bases at J, with 8 bases between the two ends. CDR3 sequence (DNA): TGTGCCAGCACGGAGGGTTATGGCTACACCTTC. This translates into CASTEGYGYTF.

V usage is TRBV18 and J usage is TRBJ1-5, with D possibly being TRBD1 (6 bases). CDR3 length: 14 amino acids. V lost 3 bases, J lost 7 bases, and 13 bases lay in between. Germline lookup yields CDR1 KGHSH and CDR2 LQKENI. CDR3 residues: CASSPGAGQQPQHF. The CDR3 DNA reads TGTGCCAGCTCACCGGGGGCAGGTCAGCAGCCCCAGCATTTT. Full variable domain (outside the CDR3, taken from reference TRBV18 and TRBJ1-5): NAGVMQNPRHLVRRRGQEARLRCSPMKGHSHVYWYRQLPEEGLKFMVYLQKENIIDESGMPKERFSAEFPKEGPSILRIQQVVRGDSAAYFCASSPGAGQQPQHFGDGTRLSIL.

DNA for the CDR3: TGTGCCAGCATTCCTTTCGGGACAGGGGATGGGGAGACCCAGTACTTC. Translating gives CASIPFGTGDGETQYF. This sequence joins TRBV28 and TRBJ2-5, with 10 bases lining up with TRBD1. This CDR3 comprises 16 residues. The V segment lost 7 bases and the J segment 5 bases; nucleotides outside the gene matches: 13. The germline CDR1 and CDR2 sequences are MDHEN and SYDVKM.

In this sample, this clone turned up many times. This rearrangement joins TRBV13 to TRBJ2-7, with D perhaps TRBD1 (6 bases). V was shortened by 2 bases and J by 7 bases, with 15 bases between the two germline ends. This CDR3 has 14 amino acids. Germline V gives CDR1 PRHDT, CDR2 FYEKMQ (reference sequence). The CDR3 DNA reads TGTGCCAGCAGCTTAAGTGGGGGCCCGGGGGAGCAGTACTTC. Amino acid sequence: CASSLSGGPGEQYF. The entire variable domain, with the rest obtained from reference TRBV13 and TRBJ2-7, is as follows: AAGVIQSPRHLIKEKRETATLKCYPIPRHDTVYWYQQGPGQDPQFLISFYEKMQSDKGSIPDRFSAQQFSDYHSELNMSSLELGDSALYFCASSLSGGPGEQYFGPGTRLTVT.

This chain links TRBV7-3 with TRBJ2-3, with D unresolved. V lost 5 bases and J 2 bases, leaving 2 bases between the germline ends. Germline V gives CDR1 SGHTA, CDR2 FQGTGA. CDR3 length: 11 amino acids. CDR3 loop: CASSPTDTQYF. Here the CDR3 DNA reads TGTGCCAGCAGCCCCACAGATACGCAGTATTTT.